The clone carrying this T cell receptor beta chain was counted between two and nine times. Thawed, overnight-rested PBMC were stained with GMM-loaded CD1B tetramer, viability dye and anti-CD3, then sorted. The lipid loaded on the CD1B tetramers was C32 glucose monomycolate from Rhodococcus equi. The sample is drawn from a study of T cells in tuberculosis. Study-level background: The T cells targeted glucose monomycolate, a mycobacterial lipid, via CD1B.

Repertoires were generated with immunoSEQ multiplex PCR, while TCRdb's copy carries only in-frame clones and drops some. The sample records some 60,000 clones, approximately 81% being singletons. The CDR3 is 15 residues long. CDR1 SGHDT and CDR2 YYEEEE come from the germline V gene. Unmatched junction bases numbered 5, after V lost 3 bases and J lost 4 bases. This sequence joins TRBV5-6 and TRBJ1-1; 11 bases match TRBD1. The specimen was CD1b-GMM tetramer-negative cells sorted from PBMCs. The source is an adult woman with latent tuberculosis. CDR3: CASSSLDRGLTEAFF. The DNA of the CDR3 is TGTGCCAGCAGCTCCTTGGACAGGGGGCTCACTGAAGCTTTCTTT. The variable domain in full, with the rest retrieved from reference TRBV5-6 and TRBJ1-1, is DAGVTQSPTHLIKTRGQQVTLRCSPKSGHDTVSWYQQALGQGPQFIFQYYEEEERQRGNFPDRFSGHQFPNYSSELNVNALLLGDSALYLCASSSLDRGLTEAFFGQGTRLTVV.